This is a list of T cell receptor beta chains from one sample in a study of T cells after yellow fever vaccination. Each CDR3 protein is one row after TCRdb ran MiXCR on the 5' RACE reads. The table has 610,000 or so distinct CDR3 sequences, 9% to 15% seen once; the top ten hold 14% to 15%. This specimen consisted of PBMCs, obtained on the day of the yellow fever booster vaccination. The receptors come from a man in his thirties or forties who received the YFV17D yellow fever vaccine. Each CDR3 is given with its conserved first and last residue. Fields, in order: V gene, CDR3 length, J gene, CDR3 protein.

>TRBV23-1|14|TRBJ2-1
CASGSTDTENEQFF
>TRBV5-1|14|TRBJ1-1
CAGRRVPGNTEAFF
>TRBV2|12|TRBJ2-3
CASRVNTDTQYF
>TRBV20-1|12|TRBJ2-5
CSATADGETQYF
>TRBV4-3|17|TRBJ2-7
CASSQDPLTGEVYEQYF
>TRBV3-1|15|TRBJ2-7
CASSQDPLAGGEQYF
>TRBV28|12|TRBJ2-7
CATGTDVYEQYF
>TRBV11-2|15|TRBJ2-7
CASSLSGQGIYEQYF
>TRBV5-5|15|TRBJ1-5
CASSLTVPGDQPQHF
>TRBV6-1|14|TRBJ2-7
CASSQVGWTDEQYF
>TRBV7-2|14|TRBJ1-5
CASSLTGGSQPQHF
>TRBV9|19|TRBJ2-3
CASSTRRAASGSFADTQYF
>TRBV20-1|15|TRBJ2-7
CSARVATASSYEQYF
>TRBV20-1|14|TRBJ2-3
CSAPGLAGVDTQYF
>TRBV30|13|TRBJ2-7
CAWSRELSYEQYF
>TRBV6-2/TRBV6-3|15|TRBJ2-5
CASSYNDRDQETQYF
>TRBV7-3|15|TRBJ2-7
CASSLTPVEGIEQYF
>TRBV28|13|TRBJ2-1
CASSKTSGNEQFF
>TRBV9|15|TRBJ2-3
CASSPQTGAQDTQYF
>TRBV20-1|12|TRBJ1-2
CSASRRNYGYTF
>TRBV7-2|16|TRBJ2-7
CASSLGASGRVGEQYF
>TRBV12-3/TRBV12-4|15|TRBJ2-5
CASSPRQGWAEAQYF
>TRBV18|13|TRBJ2-5
CASSPSFQETQYF
>TRBV6-1|13|TRBJ1-2
CASRPDRGRGYTF
>TRBV5-1|13|TRBJ2-5
CASRWGQQETQYF
>TRBV7-7|15|TRBJ2-5
CASSSGRGTQETQYF